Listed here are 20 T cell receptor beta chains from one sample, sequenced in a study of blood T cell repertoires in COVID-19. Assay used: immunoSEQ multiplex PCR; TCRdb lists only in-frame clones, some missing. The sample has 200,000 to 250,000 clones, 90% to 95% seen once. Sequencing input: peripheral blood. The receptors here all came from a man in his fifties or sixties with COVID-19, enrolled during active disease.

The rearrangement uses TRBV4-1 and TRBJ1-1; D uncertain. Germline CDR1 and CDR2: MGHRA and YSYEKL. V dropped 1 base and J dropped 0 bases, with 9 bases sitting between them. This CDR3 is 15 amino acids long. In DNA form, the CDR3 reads TGCGCCAGCAGCCAAGGAGGCTACCTGAACACTGAAGCTTTCTTT. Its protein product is CASSQGGYLNTEAFF.

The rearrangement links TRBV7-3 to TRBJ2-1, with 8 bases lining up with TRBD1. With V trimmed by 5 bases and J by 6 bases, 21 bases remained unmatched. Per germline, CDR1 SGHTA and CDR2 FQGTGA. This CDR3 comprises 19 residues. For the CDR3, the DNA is TGTGCCAGCAGCACGGGGCAGGGGGCGCCGGGGACGCGGGGCAATGAGCAGTTCTTC. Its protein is CASSTGQGAPGTRGNEQFF.

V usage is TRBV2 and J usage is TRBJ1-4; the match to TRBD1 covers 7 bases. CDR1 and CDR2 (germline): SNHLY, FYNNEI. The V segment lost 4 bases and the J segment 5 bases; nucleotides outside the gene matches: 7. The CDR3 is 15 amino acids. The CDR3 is CASSAAGTDNEKLFF. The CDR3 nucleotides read TGTGCCAGCAGTGCAGCCGGGACAGACAATGAAAAACTGTTTTTT. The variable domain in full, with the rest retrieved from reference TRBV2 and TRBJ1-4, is EPEVTQTPSHQVTQMGQEVILRCVPISNHLYFYWYRQILGQKVEFLVSFYNNEISEKSEIFDDQFSVERPDGSNFTLKIRSTKLEDSAMYFCASSAAGTDNEKLFFGSGTQLSVL.

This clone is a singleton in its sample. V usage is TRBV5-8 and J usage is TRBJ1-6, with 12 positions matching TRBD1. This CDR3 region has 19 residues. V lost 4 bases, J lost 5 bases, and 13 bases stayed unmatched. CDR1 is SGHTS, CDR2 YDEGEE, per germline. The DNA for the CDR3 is TGTGCCAGCAGCGGAGATGCGTGGGGGACAGGGGGCCATAATTCACCCCTCCACTTT. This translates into CASSGDAWGTGGHNSPLHF.

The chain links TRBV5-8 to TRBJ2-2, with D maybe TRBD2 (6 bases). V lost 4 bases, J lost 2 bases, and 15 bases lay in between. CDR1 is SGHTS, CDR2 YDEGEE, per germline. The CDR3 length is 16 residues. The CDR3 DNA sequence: TGTGCCAGCAGCCCGATTCGGGGGAGTAACACCGGGGAGCTGTTTTTT. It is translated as CASSPIRGSNTGELFF.

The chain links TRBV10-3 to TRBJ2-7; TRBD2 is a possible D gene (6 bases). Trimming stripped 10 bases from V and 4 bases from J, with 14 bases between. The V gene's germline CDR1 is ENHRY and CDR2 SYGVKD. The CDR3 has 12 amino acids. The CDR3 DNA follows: TGTGCCACGTGGGGGGAGAAGTACGAGCAGTACTTC. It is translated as CATWGEKYEQYF.

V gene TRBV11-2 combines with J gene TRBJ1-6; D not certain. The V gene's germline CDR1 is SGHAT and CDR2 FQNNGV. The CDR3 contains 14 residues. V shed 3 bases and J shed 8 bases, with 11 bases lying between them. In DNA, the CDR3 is TGTGCCAGCAGCTTCCGGGTTTTTGATTCACCCCTCCACTTT. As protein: CASSFRVFDSPLHF. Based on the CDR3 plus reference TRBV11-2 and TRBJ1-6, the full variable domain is EAGVAQSPRYKIIEKRQSVAFWCNPISGHATLYWYQQILGQGPKLLIQFQNNGVVDDSQLPKDRFSAERLKGVDSTLKIQPAKLEDSAVYLCASSFRVFDSPLHFGNGTRLTVT.

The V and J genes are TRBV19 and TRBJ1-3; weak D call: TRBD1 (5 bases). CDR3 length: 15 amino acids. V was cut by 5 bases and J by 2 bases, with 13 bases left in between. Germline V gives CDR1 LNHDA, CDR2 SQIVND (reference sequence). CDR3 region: CASSGRDLAGNTIYF. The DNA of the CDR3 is TGTGCCAGTAGTGGTCGGGACTTAGCTGGAAACACCATATATTTT.

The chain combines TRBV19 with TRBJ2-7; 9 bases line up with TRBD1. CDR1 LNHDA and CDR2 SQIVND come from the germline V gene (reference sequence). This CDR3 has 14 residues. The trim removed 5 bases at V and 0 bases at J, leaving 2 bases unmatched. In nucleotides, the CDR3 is TGTGCCAGTAGTGCGGGACAGGGCTCCTACGAGCAGTACTTC. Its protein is CASSAGQGSYEQYF.

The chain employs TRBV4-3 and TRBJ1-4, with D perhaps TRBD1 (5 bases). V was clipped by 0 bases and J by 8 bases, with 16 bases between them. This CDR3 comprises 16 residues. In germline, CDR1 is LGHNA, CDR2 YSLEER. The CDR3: CASSQDVTARTEKLFF. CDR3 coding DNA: TGCGCCAGCAGCCAAGATGTGACAGCGAGAACCGAAAAACTGTTTTTT.

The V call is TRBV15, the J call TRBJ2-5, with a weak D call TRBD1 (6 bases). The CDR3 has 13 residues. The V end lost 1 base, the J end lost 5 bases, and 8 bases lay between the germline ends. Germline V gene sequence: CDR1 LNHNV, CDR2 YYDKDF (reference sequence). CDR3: CATSRGQEETQYF. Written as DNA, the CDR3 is TGTGCCACCAGCAGAGGACAGGAGGAGACCCAGTACTTC. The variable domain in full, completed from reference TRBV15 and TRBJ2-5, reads DAMVIQNPRYQVTQFGKPVTLSCSQTLNHNVMYWYQQKSSQAPKLLFHYYDKDFNNEADTPDNFQSRRPNTSFCFLDIRSPGLGDTAMYLCATSRGQEETQYFGPGTRLLVL.

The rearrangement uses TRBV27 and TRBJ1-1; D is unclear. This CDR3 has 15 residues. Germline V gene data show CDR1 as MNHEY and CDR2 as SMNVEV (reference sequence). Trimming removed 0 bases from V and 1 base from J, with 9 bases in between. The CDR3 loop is CASSLSPGTNTEAFF. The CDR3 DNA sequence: TGTGCCAGCAGTTTATCGCCCGGTACGAACACTGAAGCTTTCTTT.

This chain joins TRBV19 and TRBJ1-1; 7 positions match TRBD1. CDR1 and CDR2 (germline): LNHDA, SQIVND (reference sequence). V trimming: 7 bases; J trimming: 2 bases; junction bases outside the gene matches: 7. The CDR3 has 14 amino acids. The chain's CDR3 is CASTWTGTNTEAFF. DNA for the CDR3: TGTGCCAGTACCTGGACAGGAACTAACACTGAAGCTTTCTTT. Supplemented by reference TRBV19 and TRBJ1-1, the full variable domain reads DGGITQSPKYLFRKEGQNVTLSCEQNLNHDAMYWYRQDPGQGLRLIYYSQIVNDFQKGDIAEGYSVSREKKESFPLTVTSAQKNPTAFYLCASTWTGTNTEAFFGQGTRLTVV.

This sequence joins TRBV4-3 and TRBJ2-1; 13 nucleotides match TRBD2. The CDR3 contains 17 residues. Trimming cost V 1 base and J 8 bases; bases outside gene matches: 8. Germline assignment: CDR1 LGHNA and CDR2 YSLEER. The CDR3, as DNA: TGCGCCAGCAGCCAAGTAACTAGCGGGAGGGCCCGCGATGAGCAGTTCTTC. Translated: CASSQVTSGRARDEQFF.

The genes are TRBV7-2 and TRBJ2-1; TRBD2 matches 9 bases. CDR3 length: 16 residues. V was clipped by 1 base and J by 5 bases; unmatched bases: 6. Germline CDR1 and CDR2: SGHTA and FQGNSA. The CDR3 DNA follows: TGTGCCAGCAGCTTAGGTATGCCTAGCGGGAACAATGAGCAGTTCTTC. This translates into CASSLGMPSGNNEQFF.

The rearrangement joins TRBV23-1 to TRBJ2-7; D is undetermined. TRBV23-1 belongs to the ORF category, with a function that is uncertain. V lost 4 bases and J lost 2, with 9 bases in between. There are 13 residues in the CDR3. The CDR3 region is CASSLDNAYEQYF. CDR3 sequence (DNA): TGCGCCAGCAGTCTCGACAATGCCTACGAGCAGTACTTC.

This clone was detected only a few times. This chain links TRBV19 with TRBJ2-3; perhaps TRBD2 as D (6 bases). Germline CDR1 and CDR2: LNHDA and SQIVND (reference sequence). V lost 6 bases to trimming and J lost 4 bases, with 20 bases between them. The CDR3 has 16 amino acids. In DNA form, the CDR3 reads TGTGCCAGTAGGGATCGACCCATGGGCGGGGCAGATACGCAGTATTTT. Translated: CASRDRPMGGADTQYF.

CDR3 sequence: CASSLGPSGTDTQYF. In DNA form, the CDR3 reads TGTGCCAGCAGCTTAGGGCCTAGCGGCACAGATACGCAGTATTTT. The chain uses TRBV7-2 and TRBJ2-3, with D perhaps TRBD2 (6 bases). V lost 1 base and J lost 1, with 9 bases in between. Per the germline V gene, CDR1 is SGHTA and CDR2 is FQGNSA. CDR3 length equals 15 residues.

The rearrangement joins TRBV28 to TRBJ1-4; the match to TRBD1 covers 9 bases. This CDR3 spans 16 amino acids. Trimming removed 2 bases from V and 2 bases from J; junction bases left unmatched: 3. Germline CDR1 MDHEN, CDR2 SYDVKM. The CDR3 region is CASSLTGGTTNEKLFF. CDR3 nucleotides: TGTGCCAGCAGTTTAACAGGGGGCACGACTAATGAAAAACTGTTTTTT.

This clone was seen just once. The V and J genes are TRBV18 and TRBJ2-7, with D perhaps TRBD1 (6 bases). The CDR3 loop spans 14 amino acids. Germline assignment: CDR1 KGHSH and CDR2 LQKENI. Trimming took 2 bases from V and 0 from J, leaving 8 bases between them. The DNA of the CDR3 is TGTGCCAGCTCACCAACAGGGAACTCCTACGAGCAGTACTTC. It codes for CASSPTGNSYEQYF.